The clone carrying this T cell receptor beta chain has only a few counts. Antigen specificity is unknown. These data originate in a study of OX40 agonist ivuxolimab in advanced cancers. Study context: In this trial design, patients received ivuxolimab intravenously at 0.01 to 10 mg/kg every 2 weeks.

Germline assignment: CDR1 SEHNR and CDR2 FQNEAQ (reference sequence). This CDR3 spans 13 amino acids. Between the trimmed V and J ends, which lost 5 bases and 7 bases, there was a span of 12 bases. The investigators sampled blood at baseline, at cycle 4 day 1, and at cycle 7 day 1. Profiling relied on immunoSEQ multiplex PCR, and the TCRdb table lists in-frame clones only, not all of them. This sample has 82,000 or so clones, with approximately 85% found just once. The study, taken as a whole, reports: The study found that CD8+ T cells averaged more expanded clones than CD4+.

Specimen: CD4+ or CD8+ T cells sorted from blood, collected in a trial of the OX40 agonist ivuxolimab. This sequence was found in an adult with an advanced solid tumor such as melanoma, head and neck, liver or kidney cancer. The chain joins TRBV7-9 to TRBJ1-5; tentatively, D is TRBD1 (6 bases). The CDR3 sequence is CASSLQGGQPQHF. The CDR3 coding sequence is TGTGCCAGCAGCCTACAGGGTGGACAGCCCCAGCATTTT. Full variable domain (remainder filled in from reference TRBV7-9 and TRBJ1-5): DTGVSQNPRHKITKRGQNVTFRCDPISEHNRLYWYRQTLGQGPEFLTYFQNEAQLEKSRLLSDRFSAERPKGSFSTLEIQRTEQGDSAMYLCASSLQGGQPQHFGDGTRLSIL.